This TCR beta chain was captured in a study of beta chain features in type 1 diabetes. The study reverse transcribed the entire isolated RNA, so it sequenced expressed TCRB transcripts. Clones were sequenced by immunoSEQ multiplex PCR, and TCRdb holds only the in-frame ones, with some missing. The data hold about 270,000 clones, with around 15% observed a single time. The germline CDR1 and CDR2 sequences are MNHNS and SASEGT. The CDR3 runs to 14 residues. Trimming cost V 4 bases and J 4 bases; bases outside gene matches: 4. One heparinised blood draw averaging about 116 mL was given by each donor. Central memory, naive, regulatory and stem cell-like memory CD4+ cells were sorted by CD45RO/CCR7/CD25/CD127/CD95/CD27. Purities in excess of 95% were seen in all sorted populations. The study's findings and limits: A possible short-template PCR bias applies equally to patients and controls. Among all four CD4+ subsets, Type 1 diabetes patients had TCRB CDR3s that were moderately but significantly shorter.

This clone has a handful of counts. Antigen unknown. This sequence originates from a man between 25 and 39 years old with type 1 diabetes. The J gene is TRBJ2-3, the V gene TRBV6-1, with TRBD2 matching over 8 bases. Sequences were obtained from naive CD4+ T cells from blood. CDR3 in amino acids: CASSAGLAADTQYF. DNA for the CDR3: TGTGCCAGCAGTGCCGGACTAGCTGCAGATACGCAGTATTTT.